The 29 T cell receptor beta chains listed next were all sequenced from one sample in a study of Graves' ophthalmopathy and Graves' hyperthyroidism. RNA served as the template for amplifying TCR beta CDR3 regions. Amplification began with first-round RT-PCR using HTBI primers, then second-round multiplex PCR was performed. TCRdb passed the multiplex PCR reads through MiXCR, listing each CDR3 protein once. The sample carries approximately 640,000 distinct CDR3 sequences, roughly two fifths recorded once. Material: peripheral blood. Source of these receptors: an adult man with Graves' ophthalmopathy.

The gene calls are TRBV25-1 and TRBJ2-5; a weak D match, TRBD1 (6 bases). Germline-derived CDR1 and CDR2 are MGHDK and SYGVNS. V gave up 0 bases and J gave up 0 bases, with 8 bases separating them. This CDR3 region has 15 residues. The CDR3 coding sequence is TGTGCCAGCAGTGAATACCAGGGGTACCAAGAGACCCAGTACTTC. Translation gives CASSEYQGYQETQYF.

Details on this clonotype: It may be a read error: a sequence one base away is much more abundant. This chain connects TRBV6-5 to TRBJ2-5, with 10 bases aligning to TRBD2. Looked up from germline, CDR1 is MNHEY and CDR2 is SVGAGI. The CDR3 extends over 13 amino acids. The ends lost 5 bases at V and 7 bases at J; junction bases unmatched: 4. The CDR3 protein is CASSTSGIGTQYF. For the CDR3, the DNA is TGTGCCAGCAGTACTAGCGGGATAGGGACCCAGTACTTC.

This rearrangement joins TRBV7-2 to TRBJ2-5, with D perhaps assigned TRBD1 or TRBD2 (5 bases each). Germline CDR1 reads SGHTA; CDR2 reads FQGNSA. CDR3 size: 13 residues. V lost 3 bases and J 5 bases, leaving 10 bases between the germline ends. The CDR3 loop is CASSFRGLETQYF. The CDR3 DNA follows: TGTGCCAGCAGCTTTCGGGGCTTGGAGACCCAGTACTTC. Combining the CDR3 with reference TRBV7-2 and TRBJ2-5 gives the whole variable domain GAGVSQSPSNKVTEKGKDVELRCDPISGHTALYWYRQSLGQGLEFLIYFQGNSAPDKSGLPSDRFSAERTGGSVSTLTIQRTQQEDSAVYLCASSFRGLETQYFGPGTRLLVL.

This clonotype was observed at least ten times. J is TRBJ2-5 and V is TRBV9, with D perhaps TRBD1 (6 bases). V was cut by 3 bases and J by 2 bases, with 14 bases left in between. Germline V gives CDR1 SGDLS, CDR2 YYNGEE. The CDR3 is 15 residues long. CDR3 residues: CASSDRGGGQETQYF. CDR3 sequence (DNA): TGTGCCAGCAGCGACCGAGGGGGTGGTCAAGAGACCCAGTACTTC.

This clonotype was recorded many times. The CDR3 reads CSVLTDNYGYTF. As DNA, the CDR3 is TGCAGCGTTTTGACAGATAACTATGGCTACACCTTC. The chain is built from TRBV29-1 and TRBJ1-2; D may be TRBD1 (5 bases). The CDR3 covers 12 residues. V was shortened by 5 bases and J by 1 base, with 8 bases between the two germline ends. Germline values: CDR1 SQVTM, CDR2 ANQGSEA.

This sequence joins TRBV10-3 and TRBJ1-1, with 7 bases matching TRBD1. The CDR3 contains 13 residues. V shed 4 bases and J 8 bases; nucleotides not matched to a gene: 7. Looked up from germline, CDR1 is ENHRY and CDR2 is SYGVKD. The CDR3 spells CAISGQGGPEAFF. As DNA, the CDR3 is TGTGCCATCAGTGGACAGGGAGGGCCCGAAGCTTTCTTT.

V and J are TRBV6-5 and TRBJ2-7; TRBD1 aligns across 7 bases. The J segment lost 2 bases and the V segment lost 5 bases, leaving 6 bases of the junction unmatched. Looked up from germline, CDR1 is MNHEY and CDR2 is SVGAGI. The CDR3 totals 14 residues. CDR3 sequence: CASSPMTGPYEQYF. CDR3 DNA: TGTGCCAGCAGTCCCATGACAGGGCCCTACGAGCAGTACTTC.

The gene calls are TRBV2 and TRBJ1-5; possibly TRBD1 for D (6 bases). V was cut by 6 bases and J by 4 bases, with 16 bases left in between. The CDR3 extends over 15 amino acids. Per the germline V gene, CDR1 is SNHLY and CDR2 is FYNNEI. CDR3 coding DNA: TGTGCCAGCAGCCCCCTGGGGGCAGGTAATCAGCCCCAGCATTTT. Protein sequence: CASSPLGAGNQPQHF.

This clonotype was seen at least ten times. CDR3 in DNA: TGTGCCAGCAGCGCGACAGAGCGGAACACTGAAGCTTTCTTT. Translation: CASSATERNTEAFF. The J gene is TRBJ1-1, the V gene TRBV7-9; D may be TRBD1 (5 bases). Germline CDR1 SEHNR, CDR2 FQNEAQ (reference sequence). Trimming took 5 bases from V and 1 from J, leaving 11 bases between them. This CDR3 region has 14 residues.

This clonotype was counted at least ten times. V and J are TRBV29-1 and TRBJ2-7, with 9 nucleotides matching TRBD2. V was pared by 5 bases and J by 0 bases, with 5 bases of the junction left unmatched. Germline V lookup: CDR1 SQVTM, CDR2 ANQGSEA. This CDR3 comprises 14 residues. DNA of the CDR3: TGCAGCGTTCTAGCGGGGAGTAGCTCCTACGAGCAGTACTTC. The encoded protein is CSVLAGSSSYEQYF.

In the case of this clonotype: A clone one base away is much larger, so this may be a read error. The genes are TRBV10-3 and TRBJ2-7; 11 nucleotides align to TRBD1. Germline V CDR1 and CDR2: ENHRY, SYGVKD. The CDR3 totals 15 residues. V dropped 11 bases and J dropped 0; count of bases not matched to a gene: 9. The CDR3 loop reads CAGSKDRGPSYEQYF. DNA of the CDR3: TGTGCCGGCAGCAAGGACAGGGGGCCCTCCTACGAGCAGTACTTC.

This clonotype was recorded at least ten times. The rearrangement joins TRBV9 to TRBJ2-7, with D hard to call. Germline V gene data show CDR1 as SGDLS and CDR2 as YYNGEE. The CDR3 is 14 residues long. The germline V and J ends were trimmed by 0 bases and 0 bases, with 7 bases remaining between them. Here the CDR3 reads CASSVGGFSYEQYF. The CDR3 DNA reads TGTGCCAGCAGCGTAGGTGGGTTCTCCTACGAGCAGTACTTC.

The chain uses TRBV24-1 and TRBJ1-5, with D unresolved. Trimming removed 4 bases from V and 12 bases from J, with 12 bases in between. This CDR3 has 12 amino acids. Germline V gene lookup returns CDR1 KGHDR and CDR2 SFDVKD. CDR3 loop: CATSETPAIQHF. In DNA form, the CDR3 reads TGTGCCACCAGTGAAACCCCCGCGATCCAGCATTTT.

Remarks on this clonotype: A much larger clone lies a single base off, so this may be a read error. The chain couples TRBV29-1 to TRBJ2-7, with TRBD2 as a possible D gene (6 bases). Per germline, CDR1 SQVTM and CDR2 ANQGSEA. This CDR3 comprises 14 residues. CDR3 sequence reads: CSIDTAGESHEQYF. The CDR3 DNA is TGCAGCATTGATACAGCGGGTGAATCCCACGAGCAGTACTTC.

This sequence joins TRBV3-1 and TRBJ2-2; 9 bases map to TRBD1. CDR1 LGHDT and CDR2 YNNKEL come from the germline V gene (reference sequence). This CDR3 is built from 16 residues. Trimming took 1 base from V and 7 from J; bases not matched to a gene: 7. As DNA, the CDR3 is TGTGCCAGCAGCCAAGGCGACAGGGGGATGGGCGGGGAGCTGTTTTTT. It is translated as CASSQGDRGMGGELFF.

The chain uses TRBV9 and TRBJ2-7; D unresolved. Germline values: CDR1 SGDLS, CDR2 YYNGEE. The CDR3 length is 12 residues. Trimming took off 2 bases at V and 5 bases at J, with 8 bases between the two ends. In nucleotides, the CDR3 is TGTGCCAGCAGCGTGACGACGGACGAGCAGTACTTC. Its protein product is CASSVTTDEQYF. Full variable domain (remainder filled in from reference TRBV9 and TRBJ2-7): DSGVTQTPKHLITATGQRVTLRCSPRSGDLSVYWYQQSLDQGLQFLIQYYNGEERAKGNILERFSAQQFPDLHSELNLSSLELGDSALYFCASSVTTDEQYFGPGTRLTVT.

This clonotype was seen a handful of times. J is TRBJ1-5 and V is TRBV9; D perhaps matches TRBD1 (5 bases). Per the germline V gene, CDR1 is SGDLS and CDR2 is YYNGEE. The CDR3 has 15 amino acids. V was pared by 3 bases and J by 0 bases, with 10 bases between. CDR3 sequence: CASSAPGVSNQPQHF. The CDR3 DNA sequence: TGTGCCAGCAGCGCACCGGGGGTTAGCAATCAGCCCCAGCATTTT.

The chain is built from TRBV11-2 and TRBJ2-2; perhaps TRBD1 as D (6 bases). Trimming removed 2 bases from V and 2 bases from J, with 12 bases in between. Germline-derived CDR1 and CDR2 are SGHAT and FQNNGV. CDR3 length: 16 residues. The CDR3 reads CASSLNTGPNTGELFF. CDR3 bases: TGTGCCAGCAGCTTAAACACAGGGCCAAACACCGGGGAGCTGTTTTTT.

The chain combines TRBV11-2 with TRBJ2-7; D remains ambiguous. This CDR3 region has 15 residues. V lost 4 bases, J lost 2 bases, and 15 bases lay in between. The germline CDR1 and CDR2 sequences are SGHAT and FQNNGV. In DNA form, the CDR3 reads TGTGCCAGCAGCTCCCCGTGGCAGGTCCCCTACGAGCAGTACTTC. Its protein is CASSSPWQVPYEQYF. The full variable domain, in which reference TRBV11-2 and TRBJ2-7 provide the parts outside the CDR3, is EAGVAQSPRYKIIEKRQSVAFWCNPISGHATLYWYQQILGQGPKLLIQFQNNGVVDDSQLPKDRFSAERLKGVDSTLKIQPAKLEDSAVYLCASSSPWQVPYEQYFGPGTRLTVT.

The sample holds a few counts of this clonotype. CDR3: CASSTGQRVISEAFF. In nucleotides, the CDR3 is TGTGCCAGCAGTACCGGACAGCGTGTAATTTCTGAAGCTTTCTTT. This sequence joins TRBV27 and TRBJ1-1, with D perhaps matching TRBD1 (6 bases). This CDR3 spans 15 amino acids. Trimming stripped 5 bases from V and 6 bases from J, with 19 bases between. CDR1 is MNHEY, CDR2 SMNVEV, per germline (reference sequence).

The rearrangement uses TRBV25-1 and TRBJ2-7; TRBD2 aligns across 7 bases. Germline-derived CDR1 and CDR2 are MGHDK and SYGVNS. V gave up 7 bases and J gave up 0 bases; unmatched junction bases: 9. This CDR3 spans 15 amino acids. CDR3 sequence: CASNTVGGDSYEQYF. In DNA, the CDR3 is TGTGCCAGCAATACGGTGGGGGGGGACTCCTACGAGCAGTACTTC.

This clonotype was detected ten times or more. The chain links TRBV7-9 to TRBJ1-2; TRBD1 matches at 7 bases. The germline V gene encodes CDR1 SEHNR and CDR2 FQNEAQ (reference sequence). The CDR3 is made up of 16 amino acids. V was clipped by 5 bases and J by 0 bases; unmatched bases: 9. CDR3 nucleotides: TGTGCCAGCAGCCCCGGGACAGAGTATTCTAACTATGGCTACACCTTC. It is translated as CASSPGTEYSNYGYTF.

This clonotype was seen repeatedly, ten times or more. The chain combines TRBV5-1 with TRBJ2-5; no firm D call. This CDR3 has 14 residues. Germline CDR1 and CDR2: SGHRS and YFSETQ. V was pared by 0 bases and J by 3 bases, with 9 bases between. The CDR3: CASSLGYAKETQYF. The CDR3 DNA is TGCGCCAGCAGCTTGGGATACGCGAAAGAGACCCAGTACTTC.

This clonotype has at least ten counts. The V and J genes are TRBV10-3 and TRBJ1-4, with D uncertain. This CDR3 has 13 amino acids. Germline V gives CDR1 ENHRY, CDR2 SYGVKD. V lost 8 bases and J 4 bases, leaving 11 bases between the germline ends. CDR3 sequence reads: CAISSLLNEKLFF. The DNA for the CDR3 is TGTGCCATCTCAAGTCTCCTTAATGAAAAACTGTTTTTT.

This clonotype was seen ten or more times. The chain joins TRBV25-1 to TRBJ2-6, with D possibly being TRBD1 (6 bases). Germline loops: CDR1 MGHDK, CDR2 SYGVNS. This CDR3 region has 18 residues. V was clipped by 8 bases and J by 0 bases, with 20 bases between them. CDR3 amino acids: CASGSPAGDDSGANVLTF. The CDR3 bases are TGTGCCAGCGGAAGCCCCGCAGGGGACGACTCTGGGGCCAACGTCCTGACTTTC.

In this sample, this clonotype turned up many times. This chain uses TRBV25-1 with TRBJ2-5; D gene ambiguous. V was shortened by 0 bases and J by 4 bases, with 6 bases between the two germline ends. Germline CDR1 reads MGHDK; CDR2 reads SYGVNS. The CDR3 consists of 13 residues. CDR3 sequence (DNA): TGTGCCAGCAGTGAATATGAAAGAGAGACCCAGTACTTC. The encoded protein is CASSEYERETQYF.

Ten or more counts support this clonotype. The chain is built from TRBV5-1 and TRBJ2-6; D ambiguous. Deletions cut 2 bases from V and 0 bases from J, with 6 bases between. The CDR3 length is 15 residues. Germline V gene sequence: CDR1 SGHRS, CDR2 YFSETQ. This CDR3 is CASSLPDSGANVLTF. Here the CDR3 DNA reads TGCGCCAGCAGCTTACCGGACTCTGGGGCCAACGTCCTGACTTTC.

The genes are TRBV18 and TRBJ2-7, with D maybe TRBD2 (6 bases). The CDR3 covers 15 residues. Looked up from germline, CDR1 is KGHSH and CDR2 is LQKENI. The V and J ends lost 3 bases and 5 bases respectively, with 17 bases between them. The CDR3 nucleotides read TGTGCCAGCTCACCCTGGCGGAGGGCTGGAGACGAGCAGTACTTC. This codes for CASSPWRRAGDEQYF. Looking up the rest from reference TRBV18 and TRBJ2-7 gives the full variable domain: NAGVMQNPRHLVRRRGQEARLRCSPMKGHSHVYWYRQLPEEGLKFMVYLQKENIIDESGMPKERFSAEFPKEGPSILRIQQVVRGDSAAYFCASSPWRRAGDEQYFGPGTRLTVT.

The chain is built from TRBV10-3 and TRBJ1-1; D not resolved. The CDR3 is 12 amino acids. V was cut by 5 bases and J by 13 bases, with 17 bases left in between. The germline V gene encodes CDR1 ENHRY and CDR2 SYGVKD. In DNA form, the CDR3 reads TGTGCCATCAGTTACCGATACCCTGCGAGTTTCTTT. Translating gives CAISYRYPASFF.